The following is a T cell receptor beta chain sequence with its context. The PCR employed 60 Vbeta primers together with 13 Jbeta primers. Here immunoSEQ multiplex PCR was the method, and the copy in TCRdb shows in-frame clones only, minus some. The sample holds under 80,000 clones, around three quarters seen once. This entry is derived from a study of cytomegalovirus exposure and HLA in healthy donors. CDR1 is SNHLY, CDR2 FYNNEI, per germline. The V end lost 4 bases, the J end lost 3 bases, and 18 bases lay between the germline ends. This CDR3 is built from 17 residues. V gene TRBV2 combines with J gene TRBJ1-4, with a possible D match to TRBD1 (5 bases). This TCR derives from a woman between 40 and 50 years old in good health and CMV-seronegative. The sample comprised PBMCs. The CDR3 region is CASSGGRSGGPNEKLFF. CDR3 bases: TGTGCCAGCAGTGGAGGGCGTTCCGGGGGACCTAATGAAAAACTGTTTTTT. Looking up the rest from reference TRBV2 and TRBJ1-4 gives the full variable domain: EPEVTQTPSHQVTQMGQEVILRCVPISNHLYFYWYRQILGQKVEFLVSFYNNEISEKSEIFDDQFSVERPDGSNFTLKIRSTKLEDSAMYFCASSGGRSGGPNEKLFFGSGTQLSVL.